Listed below are T cell receptor beta chains from one sample, sequenced in a study of blood T cells in healthy people across ages. Each CDR3 protein gets one entry after TCRdb re-called the 5' RACE reads with MiXCR. The table shows 500,000 to 650,000 distinct CDR3 sequences, with about a quarter occurring only once. The same sample was also used in a study of T cells of mothers and their children.

The sample taken for sequencing was blood. The receptors shown here come from a boy aged 2 to 9 in good health. CDR3s include the opening cysteine and the closing phenylalanine or tryptophan. The D gene is left open where the match is weak. Part of the rows lack a size; the others show once, few, many or a class for expanded clones.

CDR3: CASRIVGHRQETQYF; DNA: TGTGCCAGCAGGATAGTGGGACACCGCCAAGAGACCCAGTACTTC; J: TRBJ2-5; D: NA; size: NA; V: TRBV14
CDR3: CASTPGTPDYGYTF; DNA: TGTGCCAGCACTCCCGGGACACCTGACTATGGCTACACCTTC; J: TRBJ1-2; D: NA; size: NA; V: TRBV12-3/TRBV12-4
CDR3: CASSQGTGGVYEQYF; DNA: TGCGCCAGCAGCCAAGGGACAGGGGGGGTGTACGAGCAGTACTTC; J: TRBJ2-7; D: TRBD1; size: NA; V: TRBV4-3
CDR3: CARRVEEQYF; DNA: TGTGCCCGCCGGGTAGAGGAGCAGTACTTC; J: TRBJ2-7; D: NA; size: few; V: TRBV12-3/TRBV12-4
CDR3: CASSVQGSTDTQYF; DNA: TGTGCCAGCAGCGTACAGGGGAGCACAGATACGCAGTATTTT; J: TRBJ2-3; D: TRBD1; size: few; V: TRBV7-2
CDR3: CASSHGAKETQYF; DNA: TGTGCCAGCAGCCATGGGGCTAAAGAGACCCAGTACTTC; J: TRBJ2-5; D: NA; size: few; V: TRBV13
CDR3: CASSGRDRTLTDTQYF; DNA: TGTGCCAGCAGTGGACGGGACAGAACCCTCACAGATACGCAGTATTTT; J: TRBJ2-3; D: TRBD1; size: NA; V: TRBV27
CDR3: CASGAAGRETDTQYF; DNA: TGTGCCAGCGGCGCCGCAGGCAGGGAAACAGATACGCAGTATTTT; J: TRBJ2-3; D: NA; size: many; V: TRBV7-9
CDR3: CASSGPIAGVVDTQYF; DNA: TGTGCCAGCAGCGGCCCAATAGCGGGAGTGGTAGATACGCAGTATTTT; J: TRBJ2-3; D: TRBD2; size: NA; V: TRBV9
CDR3: CSVERGGPRQETQYF; DNA: TGCAGCGTTGAAAGGGGGGGCCCACGCCAAGAGACCCAGTACTTC; J: TRBJ2-5; D: NA; size: few; V: TRBV29-1
CDR3: CSGYEGSVATQYF; DNA: TGCAGTGGTTATGAGGGTAGCGTCGCGACCCAGTACTTC; J: TRBJ2-5; D: NA; size: NA; V: TRBV20-1
CDR3: CSAEAGSYEQYF; DNA: TGCAGTGCGGAGGCAGGGTCCTACGAGCAGTACTTC; J: TRBJ2-7; D: NA; size: NA; V: TRBV20-1
CDR3: CASSLAGTDNEKLFF; DNA: TGTGCCAGCAGTTTAGCCGGGACAGATAATGAAAAACTGTTTTTT; J: TRBJ1-4; D: TRBD1; size: many; V: TRBV28
CDR3: CASSFAGGPRDTQYF; DNA: TGTGCCAGCAGTTTTGCGGGGGGCCCGAGGGATACGCAGTATTTT; J: TRBJ2-3; D: TRBD2; size: NA; V: TRBV28
CDR3: CASSPLGVGTGGRNTQYF; DNA: TGTGCCAGCAGTCCCCTCGGTGTCGGGACAGGGGGGCGGAATACGCAGTATTTT; J: TRBJ2-3; D: TRBD1; size: NA; V: TRBV6-1
CDR3: CATSPRGEANEQFF; DNA: TGTGCCACCTCGCCGCGCGGGGAGGCAAATGAGCAGTTCTTC; J: TRBJ2-1; D: NA; size: NA; V: TRBV10-3
CDR3: CAISESLGINSPLHF; DNA: TGTGCCATCAGTGAGTCGTTGGGAATTAATTCACCCCTCCACTTT; J: TRBJ1-6; D: NA; size: few; V: TRBV10-3
CDR3: CSARTPSGSSDTQYF; DNA: TGCAGTGCTCGAACCCCTAGCGGGAGTTCAGATACGCAGTATTTT; J: TRBJ2-3; D: TRBD2; size: NA; V: TRBV20-1
CDR3: CASSLPRVPINTDTQYF; DNA: TGTGCCAGCAGCTTACCCAGGGTCCCGATAAACACAGATACGCAGTATTTT; J: TRBJ2-3; D: NA; size: NA; V: TRBV11-2
CDR3: CASSSSDRGPIGGLFF; DNA: TGTGCCAGCAGCTCTTCGGACAGGGGTCCCATTGGGGGGCTGTTTTTT; J: TRBJ2-2; D: TRBD1; size: few; V: TRBV7-8
CDR3: CSARDRETGRVNEQFF; DNA: TGCAGTGCTAGAGATAGGGAGACAGGCCGCGTCAATGAGCAGTTCTTC; J: TRBJ2-1; D: NA; size: NA; V: TRBV20-1
CDR3: CASSKGNRGLNNYGYTF; DNA: TGTGCCAGCAGCAAAGGAAACAGGGGGCTAAATAACTATGGCTACACCTTC; J: TRBJ1-2; D: NA; size: NA; V: TRBV21-1
CDR3: CASSRPEGGAFF; DNA: TGTGCCAGCAGCCGACCGGAGGGAGGAGCTTTCTTT; J: TRBJ1-1; D: NA; size: NA; V: TRBV7-9
CDR3: CSVSNRDTSEAFF; DNA: TGCAGCGTTTCTAACCGGGACACTTCCGAAGCTTTCTTT; J: TRBJ1-1; D: NA; size: NA; V: TRBV29-1
CDR3: CASSQAQADNYGYTF; DNA: TGCGCCAGCAGCCAAGCTCAGGCGGATAACTATGGCTACACCTTC; J: TRBJ1-2; D: NA; size: NA; V: TRBV4-1
CDR3: CASSPTSGNAEQYF; DNA: TGTGCCAGCAGCCCTACTAGCGGCAACGCCGAGCAGTACTTC; J: TRBJ2-7; D: TRBD2; size: NA; V: TRBV7-7
CDR3: CSAREGGAPQETQYF; DNA: TGCAGTGCTAGAGAGGGCGGGGCTCCACAAGAGACCCAGTACTTC; J: TRBJ2-5; D: NA; size: few; V: TRBV20-1
CDR3: CASSYSGLAGAADTQYF; DNA: TGTGCCAGCAGTTACTCGGGACTAGCGGGAGCAGCGGATACGCAGTATTTT; J: TRBJ2-3; D: TRBD2; size: NA; V: TRBV6-5
CDR3: CSGLENTGELFF; DNA: TGCAGCGGGCTGGAGAACACCGGGGAGCTGTTTTTT; J: TRBJ2-2; D: NA; size: NA; V: TRBV29-1
CDR3: CASSPPSLAGGTDTQYF; DNA: TGTGCCAGCTCACCACCGTCGCTAGCGGGAGGCACAGATACGCAGTATTTT; J: TRBJ2-3; D: TRBD2; size: NA; V: TRBV18
CDR3: CASSMYRDPNTEAFF; DNA: TGTGCCAGCAGCATGTACAGGGACCCAAACACTGAAGCTTTCTTT; J: TRBJ1-1; D: NA; size: once; V: TRBV9
CDR3: CASSLGLAGAETQYF; DNA: TGTGCCAGCAGCTTGGGACTAGCGGGAGCAGAGACCCAGTACTTC; J: TRBJ2-5; D: TRBD2; size: many; V: TRBV14
CDR3: CASSFWGSQPQHF; DNA: TGTGCCAGCAGCTTCTGGGGAAGTCAGCCCCAGCATTTT; J: TRBJ1-5; D: NA; size: NA; V: TRBV5-6
CDR3: CASSQLAGVPSYEQYF; DNA: TGTGCCAGCAGTCAACTAGCGGGGGTTCCCTCCTACGAGCAGTACTTC; J: TRBJ2-7; D: TRBD2; size: NA; V: TRBV27
CDR3: CASSQQFNTGELFF; DNA: TGTGCCAGCAGCCAACAGTTTAACACCGGGGAGCTGTTTTTT; J: TRBJ2-2; D: NA; size: few; V: TRBV3-1
CDR3: CAISESPRDRHTYEQYF; DNA: TGTGCCATCAGTGAGTCTCCCAGGGACAGGCACACCTACGAGCAGTACTTC; J: TRBJ2-7; D: TRBD1; size: NA; V: TRBV10-3
CDR3: CASSMIGRGEAFF; DNA: TGTGCCAGTAGTATGATCGGGAGGGGTGAAGCTTTCTTT; J: TRBJ1-1; D: NA; size: few; V: TRBV19
CDR3: CASSPTTGSLTGELFF; DNA: TGTGCCAGCAGCCCAACGACAGGGTCCCTCACCGGGGAGCTGTTTTTT; J: TRBJ2-2; D: TRBD1; size: NA; V: TRBV7-9
CDR3: CASNSLAGAGETQYF; DNA: TGTGCCAGCAACTCTTTAGCGGGGGCCGGAGAGACCCAGTACTTC; J: TRBJ2-5; D: TRBD2; size: NA; V: TRBV7-3
CDR3: CSASTSGSYEQYF; DNA: TGCAGTGCCTCGACTAGCGGTTCCTACGAGCAGTACTTC; J: TRBJ2-7; D: TRBD2; size: few; V: TRBV20-1
CDR3: CATSREAPGRQETQYF; DNA: TGTGCCACCAGCAGAGAAGCTCCGGGACGTCAAGAGACCCAGTACTTC; J: TRBJ2-5; D: NA; size: NA; V: TRBV15
CDR3: CASSLVGSTF; DNA: TGTGCCAGCAGCTTGGTGGGGTCCACCTTT; J: TRBJ1-4; D: NA; size: NA; V: TRBV5-6
CDR3: CATSDSKTSGHEQFF; DNA: TGTGCCACCAGTGATTCCAAGACTAGCGGGCATGAGCAGTTCTTC; J: TRBJ2-1; D: TRBD2; size: few; V: TRBV24-1
CDR3: CASSSGRASGPYEQYF; DNA: NA; J: TRBJ2-7; D: NA; size: NA; V: TRBV6-6
CDR3: CASSSPQGGDSPLHF; DNA: TGTGCCAGCAGTTCCCCACAGGGGGGGGATTCACCCCTCCACTTT; J: TRBJ1-6; D: TRBD1; size: NA; V: TRBV6-6
CDR3: CASSTRAGPQETQYF; DNA: TGCGCCAGCAGCACTCGAGCCGGGCCGCAAGAGACCCAGTACTTC; J: TRBJ2-5; D: NA; size: many; V: TRBV5-1
CDR3: CASSFRGVRETQYF; DNA: TGTGCCAGCAGTTTTAGGGGCGTCCGAGAGACCCAGTACTTC; J: TRBJ2-5; D: NA; size: NA; V: TRBV12-3/TRBV12-4
CDR3: CASSPGLAGVYNEQFF; DNA: TGTGCCAGCAGCCCGGGACTAGCGGGAGTTTACAATGAGCAGTTCTTC; J: TRBJ2-1; D: TRBD2; size: NA; V: TRBV28
CDR3: CATTRQGADTQYF; DNA: TGTGCCACCACTAGACAGGGGGCGGATACGCAGTATTTT; J: TRBJ2-3; D: TRBD1; size: NA; V: TRBV15
CDR3: CASSPAGQSSGANVLTF; DNA: TGTGCCAGCTCCCCGGCCGGACAGAGCTCTGGGGCCAACGTCCTGACTTTC; J: TRBJ2-6; D: NA; size: NA; V: TRBV18
CDR3: CAYGLAAITYEQYF; DNA: TGTGCCTATGGACTAGCGGCTATAACCTACGAGCAGTACTTC; J: TRBJ2-7; D: TRBD2; size: NA; V: TRBV30
CDR3: CATSLAGTSGGKQYF; DNA: TGTGCCACCAGCCTGGCAGGGACTAGCGGTGGAAAGCAGTACTTC; J: TRBJ2-7; D: TRBD2; size: NA; V: TRBV15
CDR3: CASSVGLHNEQFF; DNA: TGTGCCAGCAGCGTAGGACTTCACAATGAGCAGTTCTTC; J: TRBJ2-1; D: NA; size: NA; V: TRBV9
CDR3: CASSDDRVPYEQYF; DNA: TGTGCCAGCAGTGACGACAGGGTCCCCTACGAGCAGTACTTC; J: TRBJ2-7; D: TRBD1; size: once; V: TRBV2
CDR3: CASYRPNYGYTF; DNA: TGTGCCAGCTACAGGCCAAACTATGGCTACACCTTC; J: TRBJ1-2; D: NA; size: few; V: TRBV25-1
CDR3: CASSLAGGTGGYTF; DNA: TGTGCCAGCAGTTTAGCAGGGGGGACCGGTGGCTACACCTTC; J: TRBJ1-2; D: NA; size: NA; V: TRBV12-3/TRBV12-4